The clone carrying this T cell receptor beta chain is classed as hyperexpanded. The antigen is unknown. The data derive from a study of T cell responses to AZD1222 COVID-19 vaccine. CDR1 is SEHNR and CDR2 is FQNEAQ in the germline V gene (reference sequence). The length of the CDR3 is 17 residues. Trimming left V 5 bases short and J 9 bases short, with 23 bases between. Overall study findings and caveats: The span of vaccine-associated CD4 TCRs extended across spike, with dominance at 160-218 and 743-854.

TCRdb keeps only in-frame clones here, not all; method: immunoSEQ multiplex PCR. This sample has tens of thousands of clones, with roughly 90% found just once. The sequences come from peripheral blood, collected 28 days after the second AZD1222 dose. This chain links TRBV7-9 with TRBJ1-6; D perhaps matches TRBD1 (6 bases). The origin of this receptor is an adult who received the AZD1222 COVID-19 vaccine. The CDR3 sequence is CASSTHDRKGPSSPLHF. In DNA form, the CDR3 reads TGTGCCAGCAGCACCCACGACAGGAAGGGGCCGAGTTCACCCCTCCACTTT.